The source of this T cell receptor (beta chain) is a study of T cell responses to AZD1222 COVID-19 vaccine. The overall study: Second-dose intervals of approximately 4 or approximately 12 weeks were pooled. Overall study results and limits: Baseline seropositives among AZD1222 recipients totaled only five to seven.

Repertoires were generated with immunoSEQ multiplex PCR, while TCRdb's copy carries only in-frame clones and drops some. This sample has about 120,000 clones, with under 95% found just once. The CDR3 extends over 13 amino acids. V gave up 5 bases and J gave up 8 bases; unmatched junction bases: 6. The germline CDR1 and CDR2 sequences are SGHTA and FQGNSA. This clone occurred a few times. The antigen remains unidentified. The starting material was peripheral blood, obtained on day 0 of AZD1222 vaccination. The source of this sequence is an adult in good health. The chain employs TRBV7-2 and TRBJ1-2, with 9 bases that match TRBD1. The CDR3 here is CASSPRDRDGYTF. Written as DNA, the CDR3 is TGTGCCAGCAGCCCCCGGGACAGGGACGGCTACACCTTC.